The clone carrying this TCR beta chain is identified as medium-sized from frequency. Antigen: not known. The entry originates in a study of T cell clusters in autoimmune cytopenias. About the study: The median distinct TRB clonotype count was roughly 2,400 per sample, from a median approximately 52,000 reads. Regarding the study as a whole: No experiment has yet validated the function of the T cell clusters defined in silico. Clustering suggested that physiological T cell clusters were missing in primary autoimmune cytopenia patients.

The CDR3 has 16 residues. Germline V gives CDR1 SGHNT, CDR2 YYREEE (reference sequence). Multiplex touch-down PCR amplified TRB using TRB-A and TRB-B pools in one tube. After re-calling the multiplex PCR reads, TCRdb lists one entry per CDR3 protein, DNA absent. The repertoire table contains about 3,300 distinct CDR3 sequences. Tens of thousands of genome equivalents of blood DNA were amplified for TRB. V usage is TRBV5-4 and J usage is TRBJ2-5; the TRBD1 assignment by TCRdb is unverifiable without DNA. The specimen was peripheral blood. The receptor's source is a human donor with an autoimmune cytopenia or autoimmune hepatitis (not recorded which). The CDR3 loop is CASSENRGRDLETQYF. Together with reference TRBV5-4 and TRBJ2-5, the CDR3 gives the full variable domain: ETGVTQSPTHLIKTRGQQVTLRCSSQSGHNTVSWYQQALGQGPQFIFQYYREEENGRGNFPPRFSGLQFPNYSSELNVNALELDDSALYLCASSENRGRDLETQYFGPGTRLLVL.